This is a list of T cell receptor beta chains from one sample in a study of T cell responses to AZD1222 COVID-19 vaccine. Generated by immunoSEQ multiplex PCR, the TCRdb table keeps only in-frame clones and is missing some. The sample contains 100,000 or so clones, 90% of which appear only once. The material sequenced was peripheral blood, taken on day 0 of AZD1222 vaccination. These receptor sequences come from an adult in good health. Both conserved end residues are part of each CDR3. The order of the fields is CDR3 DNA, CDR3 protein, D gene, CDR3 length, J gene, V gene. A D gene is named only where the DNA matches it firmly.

CDR3nt: TGTGCCAGCTCATATATTCCCGGGGGGCGCGAGGCTTTCTTT
CDR3aa: CASSYIPGGREAFF
d_gene: NA
len: 14
j_gene: TRBJ1-1
v_gene: TRBV18

CDR3nt: TGTGCCATCAGTGAACGGGACAGATATGGCTACACCTTC
CDR3aa: CAISERDRYGYTF
d_gene: TRBD1
len: 13
j_gene: TRBJ1-2
v_gene: TRBV10-3

CDR3nt: TGTGCCAGCTCCTCGTCCCGGGACAGGGTCGGAAACACCATATATTTT
CDR3aa: CASSSSRDRVGNTIYF
d_gene: TRBD1
len: 16
j_gene: TRBJ1-3
v_gene: TRBV18

CDR3nt: TGCGCCAGCAGCTCACCTCAGGACAGGGTCTCCTATGGCTACACCTTC
CDR3aa: CASSSPQDRVSYGYTF
d_gene: TRBD1
len: 16
j_gene: TRBJ1-2
v_gene: TRBV5-1

CDR3nt: TGTGCCAGCAGCCAAAGGACAGCCCTCGGATCGACCCTCCACTTT
CDR3aa: CASSQRTALGSTLHF
d_gene: NA
len: 15
j_gene: TRBJ1-6
v_gene: TRBV3-1/TRBV3-2

CDR3nt: TGTGCCAGCAGTTTGTCGGGGGGTGAGACCCAGTACTTC
CDR3aa: CASSLSGGETQYF
d_gene: TRBD2
len: 13
j_gene: TRBJ2-5
v_gene: TRBV28

CDR3nt: TGTGCCAGCAGCCTGTGGGGACAGGCCTATGGCTACACCTTC
CDR3aa: CASSLWGQAYGYTF
d_gene: TRBD1
len: 14
j_gene: TRBJ1-2
v_gene: TRBV14

CDR3nt: TGCAGCGTTGAAGAGTCCGGGGCCAACGTCCTGACTTTC
CDR3aa: CSVEESGANVLTF
d_gene: NA
len: 13
j_gene: TRBJ2-6
v_gene: TRBV29-1

CDR3nt: TGTGCCAGCAGGGTCTCCATATACCTCTATGGCTACACCTTC
CDR3aa: CASRVSIYLYGYTF
d_gene: NA
len: 14
j_gene: TRBJ1-2
v_gene: TRBV5-5

CDR3nt: TGTGCCAGTAGTGCCAGATTCCGGTGGGAACAAGGCTACACCTTC
CDR3aa: CASSARFRWEQGYTF
d_gene: NA
len: 15
j_gene: TRBJ1-2
v_gene: TRBV19

CDR3nt: TGCGCCAGCAGCCTCTCTGATGTGGGGGGGAGGACTGAAGCTTTCTTT
CDR3aa: CASSLSDVGGRTEAFF
d_gene: NA
len: 16
j_gene: TRBJ1-1
v_gene: TRBV5-1

CDR3nt: TGTGCCAGCAGCTTCCCTAGGCAGACGAACACCGGGGAGCTGTTTTTT
CDR3aa: CASSFPRQTNTGELFF
d_gene: NA
len: 16
j_gene: TRBJ2-2
v_gene: TRBV7-9

CDR3nt: TGTGCCAGCAGCCCCGGAAGGGGGCCGGGGAATTCACCCCTCCACTTT
CDR3aa: CASSPGRGPGNSPLHF
d_gene: TRBD1
len: 16
j_gene: TRBJ1-6
v_gene: TRBV7-9

CDR3nt: TGTGCCAGCAGCTTGAACGGAGCCGTCCACGAGCAGTACTTC
CDR3aa: CASSLNGAVHEQYF
d_gene: NA
len: 14
j_gene: TRBJ2-7
v_gene: TRBV5-4